These 25 T cell receptor beta chains were sequenced from one sample in a study of response to subunit inactivated influenza vaccine. In TCRdb, the RT-PCR reads were re-called with MiXCR into one record per CDR3 protein. The table has 650,000 to 800,000 distinct CDR3 sequences, over 11% seen once. The specimen comprised PBMCs from blood, sampled 14 days before vaccination. These receptors were collected from a man in his fifties or sixties who received an inactivated influenza vaccine.

Ten or more counts support this clonotype. The chain uses TRBV6-5 and TRBJ1-6, with no clear D. CDR3 length: 16 residues. The V end lost 0 bases, the J end lost 10 bases, and 16 bases lay between the germline ends. CDR1 and CDR2 (germline): MNHEY, SVGAGI. CDR3 sequence: CASSYSRIGEWSPLHF. DNA for the CDR3: TGTGCCAGCAGTTACTCACGAATAGGAGAATGGTCACCCCTCCACTTT.

V is TRBV7-2 and J is TRBJ2-7; perhaps TRBD2 as D (7 bases). The V end was cut by 1 base, the J end by 9 bases, with 16 bases between. Germline V gene sequence: CDR1 SGHTA, CDR2 FQGNSA. The CDR3 is 14 amino acids. CDR3 loop: CASSLGGGPKGQYF. DNA for the CDR3: TGTGCCAGCAGCTTAGGCGGGGGCCCCAAGGGGCAGTACTTC.

This clonotype appeared many times. This chain uses TRBV4-1 with TRBJ1-5; D is unresolved. Germline CDR1 and CDR2: MGHRA and YSYEKL. The CDR3 sequence is 19 residues long. Trimming took 0 bases from V and 6 from J, leaving 24 bases between them. The CDR3 is CASSQDFLRVVGSGQPQHF. The CDR3 DNA follows: TGCGCCAGCAGCCAAGACTTCTTAAGGGTGGTCGGCTCCGGTCAGCCCCAGCATTTT.

The chain has TRBV5-5 and TRBJ2-1, with D possibly being TRBD1 or TRBD2 (5 bases each). The germline V gene encodes CDR1 SGHKS and CDR2 YYEKEE (reference sequence). V gave up 0 bases and J gave up 3 bases, with 10 bases separating them. The CDR3 sequence is 15 residues long. The CDR3 DNA reads TGTGCCAGCAGCTTGGAAGGGACCAACTACAATGAGCAGTTCTTC. Its translation: CASSLEGTNYNEQFF.

The V gene is TRBV6-1, the J gene TRBJ2-3, with D possibly TRBD1 on 5 matching bases. With 1 base removed from V and 6 bases from J, the gap between germline ends came to 8 bases. CDR3 length: 13 amino acids. Germline assignment: CDR1 MNHNS and CDR2 SASEGT. CDR3 residues: CASSEVRGDTQYF. The CDR3 region has the DNA TGTGCCAGCAGTGAAGTAAGGGGTGATACGCAGTATTTT.

This clonotype was counted only a few times. The chain links TRBV11-2 to TRBJ2-5; the D call may be TRBD1 or TRBD2 (5 bases each). Germline V gene data show CDR1 as SGHAT and CDR2 as FQNNGV. V was clipped by 1 base and J by 1 base, with 19 bases between them. The CDR3 has 18 residues. CDR3 coding DNA: TGTGCCAGCAGCTTAGGTCCTTGGGACGTGTGGGCCCAAGAGACCCAGTACTTC. It yields the protein CASSLGPWDVWAQETQYF.

The rearrangement joins TRBV7-2 to TRBJ1-1; D remains ambiguous. Germline V gives CDR1 SGHTA, CDR2 FQGNSA. The CDR3 is 14 residues long. The V end was cut by 3 bases, the J end by 0 bases, with 8 bases between. For the CDR3, the DNA is TGTGCCAGCAGCTTGGCGGCCTTGAACACTGAAGCTTTCTTT. Amino acids: CASSLAALNTEAFF.

This clonotype showed up many times. The V call is TRBV4-2, the J call TRBJ1-3, with D hard to call. This CDR3 has 15 amino acids. The germline V gene encodes CDR1 LGHNA and CDR2 YNFKEQ. The V and J ends lost 1 base and 2 bases respectively, with 9 bases between them. As DNA, the CDR3 is TGTGCCAGCAGCCAAGCACAGCCAACTGGAAACACCATATATTTT. Translated: CASSQAQPTGNTIYF.

Ten or more counts support this clonotype. The genes are TRBV6-5 and TRBJ2-7, with 7 bases aligning to TRBD1. Trimming took 0 bases from V and 3 from J; bases not matched to a gene: 5. Germline CDR1 is MNHEY and CDR2 is SVGAGI. This CDR3 has 15 amino acids. The CDR3 is CASSYSSSGGYEQYF. The CDR3 DNA reads as TGTGCCAGCAGTTACTCGAGTTCAGGGGGCTACGAGCAGTACTTC.

In this sample, this clonotype turned up a few times. The V call is TRBV10-1, the J call TRBJ2-7; 9 positions match TRBD1. The CDR3 loop spans 14 amino acids. V was clipped by 2 bases and J by 3 bases; unmatched bases: 2. Germline V gives CDR1 WNHNN, CDR2 SYGVQD (reference sequence). The CDR3 DNA sequence: TGCGCCAGCAGTGAGGGGGGACAGGGCTACGAGCAGTACTTC. It encodes CASSEGGQGYEQYF.

The sample holds many counts of this clonotype. The chain joins TRBV12-3 or TRBV12-4 to TRBJ2-1; 15 bases fit TRBD2. V dropped 4 bases and J dropped 10; count of bases not matched to a gene: 8. The CDR3 runs 16 residues. The CDR3 nucleotides are TGTGCCAGCAGTTCAAGTCCGGGACTAGCGGGGGGAGAGCAGTTCTTC. It encodes CASSSSPGLAGGEQFF.

This clonotype was counted at least ten times. The J gene is TRBJ2-1, the V gene TRBV5-1; 8 bases line up with TRBD1. V shed 4 bases, J shed 7 bases, and the junction held 7 bases outside the gene matches. CDR3 length equals 14 residues. The germline gives CDR1 SGHRS, CDR2 YFSETQ. CDR3 in amino acids: CASSRGTGLNEQFF. The DNA for the CDR3 is TGCGCCAGCAGCCGCGGGACAGGTTTGAATGAGCAGTTCTTC. Full variable domain (remainder filled in from reference TRBV5-1 and TRBJ2-1): KAGVTQTPRYLIKTRGQQVTLSCSPISGHRSVSWYQQTPGQGLQFLFEYFSETQRNKGNFPGRFSGRQFSNSRSEMNVSTLELGDSALYLCASSRGTGLNEQFFGPGTRLTVL.

This clonotype has a handful of counts. V usage is TRBV5-1 and J usage is TRBJ2-7, with a possible D match to TRBD2 (5 bases). CDR1 is SGHRS and CDR2 is YFSETQ in the germline V gene. The CDR3 extends over 15 amino acids. V lost 0 bases to trimming and J lost 6 bases, with 16 bases between them. The DNA for the CDR3 is TGCGCCAGCAGCTTGGCGGTTAGCGACCTCGGCGAGCAGTACTTC. Amino acid sequence: CASSLAVSDLGEQYF. Using reference TRBV5-1 and TRBJ2-7 for the parts outside the CDR3, the full variable domain is KAGVTQTPRYLIKTRGQQVTLSCSPISGHRSVSWYQQTPGQGLQFLFEYFSETQRNKGNFPGRFSGRQFSNSRSEMNVSTLELGDSALYLCASSLAVSDLGEQYFGPGTRLTVT.

This clonotype was observed a few times. The gene calls are TRBV5-1 and TRBJ1-6; D gene unclear. Between the trimmed V and J ends, which lost 1 base and 4 bases, there was a span of 9 bases. The CDR3 covers 15 residues. The germline V gene has CDR1 SGHRS and CDR2 YFSETQ. CDR3 nucleotides: TGCGCCAGCAGCTTGTCCGGGCAGTATAATTCACCCCTCCACTTT. This codes for CASSLSGQYNSPLHF.

This clonotype showed up just a few times. The chain links TRBV12-3 or TRBV12-4 to TRBJ1-5; 9 positions agree with TRBD1. CDR3 length equals 13 residues. V lost 10 bases and J lost 4; bases outside the gene matches: 5. CDR3 DNA: TGTGCCACCAGGGGGACAGGGAATCAGCCCCAGCATTTT. Translated: CATRGTGNQPQHF.

The chain carries TRBV7-2 and TRBJ2-7; D gene unclear. V was shortened by 4 bases and J by 4 bases, with 8 bases between the two germline ends. CDR1 and CDR2 (germline): SGHTA, FQGNSA. CDR3 length: 12 residues. The CDR3 DNA reads TGTGCCAGCAGCTCTCGACAATACGAGCAGTACTTC. Its protein product is CASSSRQYEQYF.

This clonotype showed up just a few times. The genes are TRBV20-1 and TRBJ1-2; 7 nucleotides agree with TRBD1. CDR3 length: 14 amino acids. Germline CDR1 reads DFQATT; CDR2 reads SNEGSKA (reference sequence). The V gene end was trimmed by 0 bases and the J gene end by 5 bases; junction bases not matched to a gene: 6. This CDR3 is CSARDFTGDYGYTF. CDR3 nucleotides: TGCAGTGCTAGAGATTTCACAGGGGATTATGGCTACACCTTC.

This clonotype came up a few times. The CDR3 sequence: CASNPPVSGGQYNEQFF. For the CDR3, the DNA is TGTGCCAGCAACCCCCCCGTTAGCGGGGGGCAATACAATGAGCAGTTCTTC. The chain recombines TRBV7-9 with TRBJ2-1, with 10 bases matching TRBD2. Germline values: CDR1 SEHNR, CDR2 FQNEAQ (reference sequence). V lost 7 bases and J lost 4; bases outside the gene matches: 13. The CDR3 has 17 amino acids.

This chain joins TRBV4-3 and TRBJ2-6, with a weak D call TRBD1 (5 bases). From germline, CDR1 is LGHNA and CDR2 YSLEER. The ends were cut back, 4 bases at V and 4 bases at J, with 26 bases in the middle. The CDR3 spans 20 residues. Written as DNA, the CDR3 is TGCGCCAGCAGCCGGGTCAGGTACAGGCAAGTTCCGTCCGGGGCCAACGTCCTGACTTTC. This encodes CASSRVRYRQVPSGANVLTF.

This clonotype was seen a handful of times. This rearrangement joins TRBV7-2 to TRBJ2-3; possible D gene TRBD2, 6 bases. With 5 bases removed from V and 8 bases from J, the gap between germline ends came to 17 bases. CDR3 length equals 14 residues. The V gene's germline CDR1 is SGHTA and CDR2 FQGNSA. In DNA, the CDR3 is TGTGCCAGCAGCCGAGAGCGGGCACGGGGTACGCAGTATTTT. Its protein product is CASSRERARGTQYF.

The sample holds a few counts of this clonotype. This chain joins TRBV6-1 and TRBJ2-2; possibly TRBD1 or TRBD2 for D (5 bases each). Germline CDR1 and CDR2: MNHNS and SASEGT. Between the trimmed V and J ends, which lost 6 bases and 4 bases, there was a span of 12 bases. The CDR3 is 14 residues long. CDR3 sequence reads: CASRIRDVTGELFF. The CDR3 DNA sequence: TGTGCCAGCAGAATCCGGGACGTCACCGGGGAGCTGTTTTTT.

This clonotype was seen more than once but under ten times. This chain connects TRBV27 to TRBJ2-5; D not resolved. The CDR3 is 15 residues long. In germline, CDR1 is MNHEY, CDR2 SMNVEV (reference sequence). Trimming left V 2 bases short and J 4 bases short, with 14 bases between. DNA of the CDR3: TGTGCCAGCAGTTTACCATATATCGGCGGAGAGACCCAGTACTTC. Translating gives CASSLPYIGGETQYF.

V usage is TRBV29-1 and J usage is TRBJ1-5; 10 bases line up with TRBD1. Losses at the gene ends were 7 bases for V and 3 bases for J; bases not matched to a gene: 6. This CDR3 spans 14 amino acids. Germline V gives CDR1 SQVTM, CDR2 ANQGSEA. CDR3 sequence (DNA): TGCAGCGCCACGACAGGGGGCCTCAATCAGCCCCAGCATTTT. It codes for CSATTGGLNQPQHF.

This chain uses TRBV7-2 with TRBJ2-1, with D uncertain. Trimming took 5 bases from V and 1 from J, leaving 18 bases between them. The CDR3 is 17 residues long. CDR1 and CDR2 from the germline V gene are SGHTA and FQGNSA. DNA of the CDR3: TGTGCCAGCAGCCCCACTATTGCAGGTACTTCCTACAATGAGCAGTTCTTC. Encoded protein: CASSPTIAGTSYNEQFF.

The chain is built from TRBV7-9 and TRBJ2-1, with 7 bases matching TRBD1. The germline gives CDR1 SEHNR, CDR2 FQNEAQ (reference sequence). Unmatched junction bases numbered 5, after V lost 2 bases and J lost 10 bases. The CDR3 is 13 amino acids. CDR3 sequence reads: CASSLSEQGEQFF. The DNA for the CDR3 is TGTGCCAGCAGCTTATCCGAACAGGGGGAGCAGTTCTTC.